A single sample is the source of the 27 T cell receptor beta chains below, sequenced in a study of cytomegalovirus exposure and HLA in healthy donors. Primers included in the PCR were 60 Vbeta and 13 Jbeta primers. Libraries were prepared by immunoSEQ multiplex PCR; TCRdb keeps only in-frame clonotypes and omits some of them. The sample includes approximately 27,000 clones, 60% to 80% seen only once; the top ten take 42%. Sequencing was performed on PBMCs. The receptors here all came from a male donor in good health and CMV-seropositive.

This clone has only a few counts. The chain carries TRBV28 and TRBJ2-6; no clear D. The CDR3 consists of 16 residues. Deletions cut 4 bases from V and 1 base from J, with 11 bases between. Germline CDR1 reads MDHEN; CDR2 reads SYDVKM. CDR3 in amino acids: CASSSPGKSGANVLTF. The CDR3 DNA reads TGTGCCAGCAGTTCCCCAGGAAAGTCTGGGGCCAACGTCCTGACTTTC.

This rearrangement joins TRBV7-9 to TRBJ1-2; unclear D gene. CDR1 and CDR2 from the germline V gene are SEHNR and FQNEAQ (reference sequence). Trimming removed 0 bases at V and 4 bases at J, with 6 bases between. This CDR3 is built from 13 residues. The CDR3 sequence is CASSLAALYGYTF. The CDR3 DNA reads TGTGCCAGCAGCTTAGCCGCACTCTATGGCTACACCTTC.

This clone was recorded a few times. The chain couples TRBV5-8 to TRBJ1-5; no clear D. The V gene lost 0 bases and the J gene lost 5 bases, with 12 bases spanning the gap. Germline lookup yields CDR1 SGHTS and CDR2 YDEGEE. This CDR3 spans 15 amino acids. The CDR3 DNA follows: TGTGCCAGCAGCTTGGCCGGGGAGGACCATCAGCCCCAGCATTTT. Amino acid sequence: CASSLAGEDHQPQHF.

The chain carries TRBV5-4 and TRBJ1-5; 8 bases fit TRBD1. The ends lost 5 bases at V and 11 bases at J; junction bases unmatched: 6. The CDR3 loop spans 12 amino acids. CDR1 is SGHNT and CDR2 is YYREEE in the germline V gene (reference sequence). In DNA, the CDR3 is TGTGCCAGCAGTCTAGGGACAGGAGCCCAGCATTTT. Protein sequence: CASSLGTGAQHF.

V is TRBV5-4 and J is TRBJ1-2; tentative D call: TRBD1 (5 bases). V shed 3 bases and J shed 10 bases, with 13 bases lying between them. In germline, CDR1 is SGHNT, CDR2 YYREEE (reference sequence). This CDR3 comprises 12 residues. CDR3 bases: TGTGCCAGCAGCTCGTTCAGGGAGGCCTACACCTTC. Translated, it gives CASSSFREAYTF.

DNA of the CDR3: TGTGCCAGTAGTCGGACACCGGGCTCGACAGCCATGAACACTGAAGCTTTCTTT. Translation: CASSRTPGSTAMNTEAFF. The rearrangement uses TRBV19 and TRBJ1-1; D may be TRBD1 (5 bases). V lost 5 bases and J 0 bases, leaving 22 bases between the germline ends. Germline values: CDR1 LNHDA, CDR2 SQIVND (reference sequence). The CDR3 runs to 18 residues.

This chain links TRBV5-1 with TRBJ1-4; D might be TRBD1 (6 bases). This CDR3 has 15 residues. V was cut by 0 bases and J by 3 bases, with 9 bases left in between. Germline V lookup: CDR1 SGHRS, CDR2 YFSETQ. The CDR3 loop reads CASSLGAGANEKLFF. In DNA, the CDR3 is TGCGCCAGCAGCTTGGGGGCAGGGGCTAATGAAAAACTGTTTTTT. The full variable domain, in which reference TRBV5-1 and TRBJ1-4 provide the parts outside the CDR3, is KAGVTQTPRYLIKTRGQQVTLSCSPISGHRSVSWYQQTPGQGLQFLFEYFSETQRNKGNFPGRFSGRQFSNSRSEMNVSTLELGDSALYLCASSLGAGANEKLFFGSGTQLSVL.

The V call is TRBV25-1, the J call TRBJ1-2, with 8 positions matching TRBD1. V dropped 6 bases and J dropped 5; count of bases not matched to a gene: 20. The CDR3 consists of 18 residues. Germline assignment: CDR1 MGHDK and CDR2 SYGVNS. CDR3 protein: CASSPGRGTGGGLYGYTF. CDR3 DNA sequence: TGTGCCAGCAGCCCGGGGAGGGGGACAGGCGGGGGCCTTTATGGCTACACCTTC.

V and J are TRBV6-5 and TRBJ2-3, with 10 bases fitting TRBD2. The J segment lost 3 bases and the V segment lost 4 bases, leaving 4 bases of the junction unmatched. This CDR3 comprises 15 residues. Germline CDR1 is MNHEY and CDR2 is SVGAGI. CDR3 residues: CASSFTSGITDTQYF. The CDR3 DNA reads TGTGCCAGCAGTTTCACTAGCGGGATTACAGATACGCAGTATTTT.

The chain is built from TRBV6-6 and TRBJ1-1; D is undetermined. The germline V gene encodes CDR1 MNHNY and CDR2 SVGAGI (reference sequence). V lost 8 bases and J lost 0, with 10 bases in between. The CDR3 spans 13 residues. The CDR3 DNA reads TGTGCCAGCGGCGGCCCCATGAACACTGAAGCTTTCTTT. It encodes CASGGPMNTEAFF.

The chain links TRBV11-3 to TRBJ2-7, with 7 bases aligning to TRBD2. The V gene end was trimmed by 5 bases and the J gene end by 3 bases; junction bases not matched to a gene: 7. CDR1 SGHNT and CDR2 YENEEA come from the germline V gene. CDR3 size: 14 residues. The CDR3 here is CASSPRDYHYEQYF. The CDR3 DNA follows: TGTGCCAGCAGCCCCCGGGACTATCACTACGAGCAGTACTTC.

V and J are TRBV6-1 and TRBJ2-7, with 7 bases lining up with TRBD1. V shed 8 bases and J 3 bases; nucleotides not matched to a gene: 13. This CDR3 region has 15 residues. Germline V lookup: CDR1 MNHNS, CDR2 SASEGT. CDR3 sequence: CASGTRWDSGYEQYF. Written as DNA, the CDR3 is TGTGCCAGCGGGACGCGCTGGGACAGTGGCTACGAGCAGTACTTC.

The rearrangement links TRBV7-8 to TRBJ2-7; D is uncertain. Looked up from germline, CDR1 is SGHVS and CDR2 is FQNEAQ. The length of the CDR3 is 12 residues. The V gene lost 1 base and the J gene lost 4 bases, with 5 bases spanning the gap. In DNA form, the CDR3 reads TGTGCCAGCAGCTTAGGGGCTTACGAGCAGTACTTC. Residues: CASSLGAYEQYF. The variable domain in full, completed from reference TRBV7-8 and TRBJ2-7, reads GAGVSQSPRYKVAKRGQDVALRCDPISGHVSLFWYQQALGQGPEFLTYFQNEAQLDKSGLPSDRFFAERPEGSVSTLKIQRTQQEDSAVYLCASSLGAYEQYFGPGTRLTVT.

The CDR3 coding sequence is TGTGCCAGCAGCTTAGCGGGAGGGGACAATGAGCAGTTCTTC. This gives the protein CASSLAGGDNEQFF. The rearrangement joins TRBV11-3 to TRBJ2-1, with TRBD2 matching 8 bases. V dropped 1 base and J dropped 5; count of bases not matched to a gene: 1. In germline, CDR1 is SGHNT, CDR2 YENEEA. This CDR3 is built from 14 residues.

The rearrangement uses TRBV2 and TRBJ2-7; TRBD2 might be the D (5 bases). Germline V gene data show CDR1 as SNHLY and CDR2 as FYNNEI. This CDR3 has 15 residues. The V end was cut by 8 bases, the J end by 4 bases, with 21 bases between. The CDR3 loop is CASEDRLKNQYEQYF. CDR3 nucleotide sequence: TGTGCCAGCGAGGATCGACTAAAGAACCAGTACGAGCAGTACTTC.

The CDR3, as DNA: TGCGCCAGCAGCAAGTCGGACGATAGCGTCGAGTCCTACGAGCAGTACTTC. Amino acids: CASSKSDDSVESYEQYF. The chain is built from TRBV5-1 and TRBJ2-7, with D possibly being TRBD2 (5 bases). The V end lost 4 bases, the J end lost 1 base, and 21 bases lay between the germline ends. Germline V lookup: CDR1 SGHRS, CDR2 YFSETQ. The CDR3 loop spans 17 amino acids.

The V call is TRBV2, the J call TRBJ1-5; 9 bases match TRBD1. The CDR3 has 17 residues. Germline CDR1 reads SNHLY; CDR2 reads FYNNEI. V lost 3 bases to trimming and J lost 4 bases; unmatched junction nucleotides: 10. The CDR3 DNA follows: TGTGCCAGCAGTGACCCGGGACAGGGTTCCCTTAATCAGCCCCAGCATTTT. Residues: CASSDPGQGSLNQPQHF.

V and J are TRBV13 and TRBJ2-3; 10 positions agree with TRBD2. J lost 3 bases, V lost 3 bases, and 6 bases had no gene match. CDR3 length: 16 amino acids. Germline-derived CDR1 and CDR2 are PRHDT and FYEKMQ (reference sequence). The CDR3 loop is CASSFKSGGATDTQYF. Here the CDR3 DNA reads TGTGCCAGCAGCTTTAAGAGCGGGGGGGCGACAGATACGCAGTATTTT.

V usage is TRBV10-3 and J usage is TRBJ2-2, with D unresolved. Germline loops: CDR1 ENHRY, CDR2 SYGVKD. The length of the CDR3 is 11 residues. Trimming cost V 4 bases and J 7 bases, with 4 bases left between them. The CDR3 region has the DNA TGTGCCATCAGTGGCGGCGGGGAGCTGTTTTTT. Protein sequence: CAISGGGELFF.

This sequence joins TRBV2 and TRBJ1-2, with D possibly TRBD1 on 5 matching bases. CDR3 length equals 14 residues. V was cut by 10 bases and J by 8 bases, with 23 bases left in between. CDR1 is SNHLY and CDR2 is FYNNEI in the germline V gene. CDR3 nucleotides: TGTGCCACCCGAGGCGGGGAGGGGTACCTGGGCTACACCTTC. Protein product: CATRGGEGYLGYTF.

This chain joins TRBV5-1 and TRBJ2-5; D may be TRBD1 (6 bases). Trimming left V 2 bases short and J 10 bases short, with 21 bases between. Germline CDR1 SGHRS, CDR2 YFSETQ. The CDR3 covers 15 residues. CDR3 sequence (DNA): TGCGCCAGCAGCTTAGTACCAGGGGCAGCGAGGGACCAGTACTTC. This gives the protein CASSLVPGAARDQYF.

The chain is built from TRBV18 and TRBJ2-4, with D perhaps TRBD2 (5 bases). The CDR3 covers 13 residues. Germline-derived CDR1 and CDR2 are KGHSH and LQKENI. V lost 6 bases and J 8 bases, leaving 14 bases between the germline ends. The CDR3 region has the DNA TGTGCCAGCTCTCTCGACTATGGGGACATTCAGTACTTC. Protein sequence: CASSLDYGDIQYF.

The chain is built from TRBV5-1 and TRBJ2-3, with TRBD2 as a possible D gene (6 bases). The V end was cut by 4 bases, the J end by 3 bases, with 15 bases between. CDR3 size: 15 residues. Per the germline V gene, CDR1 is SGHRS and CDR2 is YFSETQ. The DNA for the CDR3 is TGCGCCAGCAGCACTATGACTAGGCAGACAGATACGCAGTATTTT. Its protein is CASSTMTRQTDTQYF.

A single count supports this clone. The CDR3 coding sequence is TGTGCCAGCAGTAGTCCCGGGACAGGTATATTGGACTACACCTTC. The encoded protein is CASSSPGTGILDYTF. The rearrangement joins TRBV6-5 to TRBJ1-2; TRBD1 matches 8 bases. CDR3 size: 15 residues. The ends lost 5 bases at V and 10 bases at J; junction bases unmatched: 15. In germline, CDR1 is MNHEY, CDR2 SVGAGI.

The CDR3 is CASSLNIYGYTF. The CDR3 region has the DNA TGTGCCAGCAGCCTGAACATCTATGGCTACACCTTC. V usage is TRBV5-8 and J usage is TRBJ1-2; D not certain. The CDR3 runs 12 residues. Germline V CDR1 and CDR2: SGHTS, YDEGEE. Trimming removed 4 bases from V and 4 bases from J, with 8 bases in between.

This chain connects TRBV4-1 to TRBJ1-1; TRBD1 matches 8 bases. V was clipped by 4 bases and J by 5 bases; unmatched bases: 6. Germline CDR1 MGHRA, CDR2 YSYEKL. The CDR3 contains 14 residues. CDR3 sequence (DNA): TGCGCCAGCAGCCCCACAGGGGGGGTAACTGAAGCTTTCTTT. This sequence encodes CASSPTGGVTEAFF.

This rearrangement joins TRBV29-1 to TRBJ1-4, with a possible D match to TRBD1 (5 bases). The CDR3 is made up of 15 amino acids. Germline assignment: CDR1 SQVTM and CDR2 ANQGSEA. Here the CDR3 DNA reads TGCACTCAACGATCGGGGGATGTGGCTAATGAAAAACTGTTTTTT. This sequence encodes CTQRSGDVANEKLFF. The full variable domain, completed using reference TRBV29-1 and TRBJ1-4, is SAVISQKPSRDICQRGTSLTIQCQVDSQVTMMFWYRQQPGQSLTLIATANQGSEATYESGFVIDKFPISRPNLTFSTLTVSNMSPEDSSIYLCTQRSGDVANEKLFFGSGTQLSVL.